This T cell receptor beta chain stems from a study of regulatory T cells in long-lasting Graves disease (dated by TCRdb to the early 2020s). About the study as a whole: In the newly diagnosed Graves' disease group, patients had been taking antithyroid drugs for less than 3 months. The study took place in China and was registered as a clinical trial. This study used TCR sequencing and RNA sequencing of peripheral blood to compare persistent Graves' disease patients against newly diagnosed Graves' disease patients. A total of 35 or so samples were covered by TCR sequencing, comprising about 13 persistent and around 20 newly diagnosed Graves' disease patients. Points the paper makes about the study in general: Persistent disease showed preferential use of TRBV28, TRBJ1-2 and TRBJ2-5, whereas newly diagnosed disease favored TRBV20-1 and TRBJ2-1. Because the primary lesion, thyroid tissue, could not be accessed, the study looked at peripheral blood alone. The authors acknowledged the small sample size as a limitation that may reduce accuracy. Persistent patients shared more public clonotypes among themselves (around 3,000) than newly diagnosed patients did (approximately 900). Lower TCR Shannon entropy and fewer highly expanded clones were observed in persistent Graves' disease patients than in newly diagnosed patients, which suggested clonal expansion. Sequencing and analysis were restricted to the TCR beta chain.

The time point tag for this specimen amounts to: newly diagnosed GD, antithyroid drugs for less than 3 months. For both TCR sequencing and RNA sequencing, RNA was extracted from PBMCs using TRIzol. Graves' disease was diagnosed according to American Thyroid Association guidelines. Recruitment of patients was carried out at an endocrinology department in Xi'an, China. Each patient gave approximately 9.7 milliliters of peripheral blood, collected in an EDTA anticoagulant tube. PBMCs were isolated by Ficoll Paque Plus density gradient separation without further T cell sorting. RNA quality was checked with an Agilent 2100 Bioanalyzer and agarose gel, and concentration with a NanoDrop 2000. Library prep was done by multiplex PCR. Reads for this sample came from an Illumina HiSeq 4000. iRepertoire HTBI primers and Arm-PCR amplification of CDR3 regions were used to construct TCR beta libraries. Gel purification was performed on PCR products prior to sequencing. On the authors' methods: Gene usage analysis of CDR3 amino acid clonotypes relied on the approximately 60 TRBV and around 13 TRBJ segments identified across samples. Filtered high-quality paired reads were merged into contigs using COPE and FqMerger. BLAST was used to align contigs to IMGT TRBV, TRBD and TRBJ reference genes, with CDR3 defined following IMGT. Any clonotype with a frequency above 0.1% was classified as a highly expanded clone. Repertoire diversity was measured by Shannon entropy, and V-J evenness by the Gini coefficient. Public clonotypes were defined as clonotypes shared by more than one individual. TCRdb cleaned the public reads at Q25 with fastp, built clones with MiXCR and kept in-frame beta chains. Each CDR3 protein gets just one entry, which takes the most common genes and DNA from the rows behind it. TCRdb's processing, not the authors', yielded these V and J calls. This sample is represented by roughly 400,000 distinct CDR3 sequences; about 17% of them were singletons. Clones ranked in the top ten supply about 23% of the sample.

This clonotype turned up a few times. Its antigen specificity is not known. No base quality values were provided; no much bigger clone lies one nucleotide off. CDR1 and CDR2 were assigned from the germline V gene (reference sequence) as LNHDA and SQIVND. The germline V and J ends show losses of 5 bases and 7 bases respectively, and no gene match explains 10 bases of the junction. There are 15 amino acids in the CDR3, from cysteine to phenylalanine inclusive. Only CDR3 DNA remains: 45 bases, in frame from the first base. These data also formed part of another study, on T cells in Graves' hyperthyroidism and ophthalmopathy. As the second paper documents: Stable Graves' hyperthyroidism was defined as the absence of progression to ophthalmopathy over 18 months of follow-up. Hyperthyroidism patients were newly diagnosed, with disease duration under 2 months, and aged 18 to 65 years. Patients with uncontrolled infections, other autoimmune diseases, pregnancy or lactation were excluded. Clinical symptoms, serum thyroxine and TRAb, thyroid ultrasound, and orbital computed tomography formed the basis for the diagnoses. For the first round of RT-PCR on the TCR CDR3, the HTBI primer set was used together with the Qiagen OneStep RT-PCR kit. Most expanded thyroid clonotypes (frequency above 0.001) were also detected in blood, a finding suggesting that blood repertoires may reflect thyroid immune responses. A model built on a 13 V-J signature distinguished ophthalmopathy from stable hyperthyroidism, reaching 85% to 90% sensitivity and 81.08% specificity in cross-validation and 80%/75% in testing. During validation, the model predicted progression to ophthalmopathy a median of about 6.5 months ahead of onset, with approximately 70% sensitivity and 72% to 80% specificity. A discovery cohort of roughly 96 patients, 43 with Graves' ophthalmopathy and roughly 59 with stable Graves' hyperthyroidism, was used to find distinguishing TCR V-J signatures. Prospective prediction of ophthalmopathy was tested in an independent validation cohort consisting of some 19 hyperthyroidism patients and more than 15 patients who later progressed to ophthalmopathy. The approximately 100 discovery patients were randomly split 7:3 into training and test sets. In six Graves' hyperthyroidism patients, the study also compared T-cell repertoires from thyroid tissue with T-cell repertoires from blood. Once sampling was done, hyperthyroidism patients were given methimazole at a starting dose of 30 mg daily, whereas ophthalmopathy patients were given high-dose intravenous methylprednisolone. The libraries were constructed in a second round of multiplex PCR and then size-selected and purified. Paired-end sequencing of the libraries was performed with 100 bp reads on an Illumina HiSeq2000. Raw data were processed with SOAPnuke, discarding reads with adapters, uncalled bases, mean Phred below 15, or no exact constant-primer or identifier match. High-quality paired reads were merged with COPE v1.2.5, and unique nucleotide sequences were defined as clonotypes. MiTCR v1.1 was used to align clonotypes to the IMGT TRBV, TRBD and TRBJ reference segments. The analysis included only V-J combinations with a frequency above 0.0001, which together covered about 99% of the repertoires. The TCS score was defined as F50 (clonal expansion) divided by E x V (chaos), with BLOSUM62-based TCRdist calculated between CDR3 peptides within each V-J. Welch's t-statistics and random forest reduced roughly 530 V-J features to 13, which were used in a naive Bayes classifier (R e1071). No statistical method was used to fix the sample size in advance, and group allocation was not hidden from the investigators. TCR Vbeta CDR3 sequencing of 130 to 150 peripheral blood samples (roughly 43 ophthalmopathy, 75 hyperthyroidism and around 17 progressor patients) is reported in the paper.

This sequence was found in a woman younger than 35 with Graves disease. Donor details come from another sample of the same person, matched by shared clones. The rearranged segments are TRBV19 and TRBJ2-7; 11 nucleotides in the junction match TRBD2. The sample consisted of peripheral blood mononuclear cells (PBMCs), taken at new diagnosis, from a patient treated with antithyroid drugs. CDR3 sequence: CASSPRLAGRGEQYF. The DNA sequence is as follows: TGTGCCAGTAGTCCCAGACTAGCGGGACGAGGGGAGCAGTACTTC.